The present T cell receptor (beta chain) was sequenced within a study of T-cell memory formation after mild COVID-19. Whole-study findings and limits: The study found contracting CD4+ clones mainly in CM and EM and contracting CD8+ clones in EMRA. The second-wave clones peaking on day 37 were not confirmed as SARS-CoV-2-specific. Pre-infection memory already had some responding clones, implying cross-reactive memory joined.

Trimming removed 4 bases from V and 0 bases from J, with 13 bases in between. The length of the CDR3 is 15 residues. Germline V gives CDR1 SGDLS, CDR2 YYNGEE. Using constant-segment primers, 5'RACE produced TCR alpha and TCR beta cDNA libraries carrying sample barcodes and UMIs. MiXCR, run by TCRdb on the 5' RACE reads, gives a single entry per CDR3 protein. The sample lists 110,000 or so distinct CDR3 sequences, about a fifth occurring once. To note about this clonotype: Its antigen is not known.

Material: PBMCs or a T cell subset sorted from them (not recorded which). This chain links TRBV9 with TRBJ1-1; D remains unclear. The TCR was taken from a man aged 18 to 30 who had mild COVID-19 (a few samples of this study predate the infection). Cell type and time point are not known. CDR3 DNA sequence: TGTGCCAGCAGCCCCCACCCGGGGATGAACACTGAAGCTTTCTTT. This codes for CASSPHPGMNTEAFF.